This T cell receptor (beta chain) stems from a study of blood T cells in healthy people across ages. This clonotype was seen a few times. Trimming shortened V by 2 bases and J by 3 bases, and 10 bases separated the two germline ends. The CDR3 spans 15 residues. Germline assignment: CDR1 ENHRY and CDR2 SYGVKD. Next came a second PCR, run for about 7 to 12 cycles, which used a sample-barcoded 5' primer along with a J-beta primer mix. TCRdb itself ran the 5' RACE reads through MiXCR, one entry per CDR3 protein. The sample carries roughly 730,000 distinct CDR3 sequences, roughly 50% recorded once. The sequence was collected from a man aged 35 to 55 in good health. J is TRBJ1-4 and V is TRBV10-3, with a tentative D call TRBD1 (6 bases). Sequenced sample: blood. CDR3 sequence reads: CAISENGTPNEKLFF. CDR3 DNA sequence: TGTGCCATCAGTGAGAACGGGACACCTAATGAAAAACTGTTTTTT.